This TCR beta chain was found in a study of graft-versus-host responses after intestinal transplantation. Researchers processed graft tissue to release intraepithelial and lamina propria lymphocytes. The CDR3 consists of 14 residues. CDR1 and CDR2 (germline): SGDLS, YYNGEE. Deletions cut 0 bases from V and 8 bases from J, with 14 bases between. Measured with immunoSEQ multiplex PCR; TCRdb has only the in-frame clones, and not every one. The sample carries around 16,000 clones, 65% to 85% recorded once. The specimen was ileum tissue, collected approximately 420 days after intestinal transplant. The chain carries TRBV9 and TRBJ1-2; D unclear. The sequence was collected from a human patient who received an intestinal transplant, so some T cells may come from the graft donor. Here the CDR3 DNA reads TGTGCCAGCAGCGTAGATGTGGGCGCGTGGGGCTACACCTTC. As protein: CASSVDVGAWGYTF. The full variable domain, rest sourced from reference TRBV9 and TRBJ1-2, is DSGVTQTPKHLITATGQRVTLRCSPRSGDLSVYWYQQSLDQGLQFLIQYYNGEERAKGNILERFSAQQFPDLHSELNLSSLELGDSALYFCASSVDVGAWGYTFGSGTRLTVV.